These 17 T cell receptor beta chains originate from one sample sequenced in a study of control samples from healthy donors and cancer patients. Libraries were prepared by immunoSEQ multiplex PCR; TCRdb keeps only in-frame clonotypes and omits some of them. The sample consists of 80,000 to 100,000 clones, around 90% of them appearing once. Sequencing input: blood. These TCRs come from a human donor in good health. The donor label of this sample is uncertain.

The chain couples TRBV7-8 to TRBJ2-7; D ambiguous. The V end lost 1 base, the J end lost 0 bases, and 7 bases lay between the germline ends. From germline, CDR1 is SGHVS and CDR2 FQNEAQ. The CDR3 runs to 14 residues. The CDR3 region is CASSLGSNSYEQYV. The CDR3 DNA sequence: TGTGCCAGCAGCTTAGGTTCCAACTCCTACGAGCAGTACGTC.

The chain joins TRBV14 to TRBJ2-7; 12 positions agree with TRBD2. This CDR3 has 14 residues. Germline CDR1 SGHDN, CDR2 FVKESK. Trimming cost V 6 bases and J 3 bases; bases outside gene matches: 3. The CDR3 here is CASSRLAGDYEQYF. CDR3 sequence (DNA): TGTGCCAGCAGTCGACTAGCGGGGGACTACGAGCAGTACTTC.

The chain links TRBV19 to TRBJ1-5; unclear D gene. Germline values: CDR1 LNHDA, CDR2 SQIVND (reference sequence). V lost 7 bases to trimming and J lost 1 base, with 17 bases between them. This CDR3 region has 16 residues. The DNA for the CDR3 is TGTGCCAGTACCAATATAGGTAAGGAGAGCAATCAGCCCCAGCATTTT. It is translated as CASTNIGKESNQPQHF.

CDR3 nucleotides: TGTGCCAGCAGCCAGGGGGCAGGACCTGCGAACACCGGGGAGCTGTTTTTT. Its protein is CASSQGAGPANTGELFF. The rearrangement uses TRBV9 and TRBJ2-2; TRBD1 matches 8 bases. V shed 4 bases, J shed 0 bases, and the junction held 8 bases outside the gene matches. This CDR3 is 17 amino acids long. CDR1 and CDR2 from the germline V gene are SGDLS and YYNGEE. Together with reference TRBV9 and TRBJ2-2, the CDR3 gives the full variable domain: DSGVTQTPKHLITATGQRVTLRCSPRSGDLSVYWYQQSLDQGLQFLIQYYNGEERAKGNILERFSAQQFPDLHSELNLSSLELGDSALYFCASSQGAGPANTGELFFGEGSRLTVL.

CDR3 sequence (DNA): TGTGCCAGCAGCGTAGGGATGGGGGGACTAGCGGCGAACACCGGGGAGCTGTTTTTT. As protein: CASSVGMGGLAANTGELFF. The V gene is TRBV9, the J gene TRBJ2-2, with 11 bases that match TRBD2. This CDR3 contains 19 residues. V was pared by 0 bases and J by 0 bases, with 7 bases of the junction left unmatched. The germline gives CDR1 SGDLS, CDR2 YYNGEE.

The chain employs TRBV9 and TRBJ2-1; D possibly corresponds to TRBD1 (6 bases). Germline V gives CDR1 SGDLS, CDR2 YYNGEE. The V end lost 3 bases, the J end lost 6 bases, and 13 bases lay between the germline ends. The CDR3 is made up of 14 amino acids. The CDR3 DNA reads TGTGCCAGCAGCGCCCTAGCAGGGGCCAATGAGCAGTTCTTC. It is translated as CASSALAGANEQFF.

This rearrangement joins TRBV19 to TRBJ1-2, with D hard to call. Trimming took off 3 bases at V and 4 bases at J, with 18 bases between the two ends. The CDR3 has 16 amino acids. Germline V gene data show CDR1 as LNHDA and CDR2 as SQIVND (reference sequence). The CDR3 DNA reads TGTGCCAGTAGTATTTCCCGTGGCCGCTCGGGCTATGGCTACACCTTC. Translation gives CASSISRGRSGYGYTF.

The chain uses TRBV28 and TRBJ2-1; D perhaps matches TRBD1 (7 bases). The CDR3 spans 14 residues. With 5 bases removed from V and 7 bases from J, the gap between germline ends came to 15 bases. Germline CDR1 is MDHEN and CDR2 is SYDVKM. The DNA of the CDR3 is TGTGCCAGCAGTCTTTCGACAGGGACTAATGAGCAGTTCTTC. It encodes CASSLSTGTNEQFF.

The genes are TRBV5-4 and TRBJ2-3; 10 bases align to TRBD2. Trimming removed 3 bases from V and 8 bases from J; junction bases left unmatched: 15. The CDR3 is 17 residues long. CDR1 and CDR2 from the germline V gene are SGHNT and YYREEE (reference sequence). This chain's CDR3 is CASSSGGSGGTLGTQYF. CDR3 nucleotide sequence: TGTGCCAGCAGCTCTGGGGGTAGCGGGGGGACCTTGGGTACGCAGTATTTT.

The chain employs TRBV30 and TRBJ1-4, with 11 bases identical to TRBD1. The CDR3 extends over 14 amino acids. CDR1 is GTSNPN, CDR2 SVGIG, per germline (reference sequence). Losses at the gene ends were 5 bases for V and 3 bases for J; bases not matched to a gene: 2. The CDR3 DNA reads as TGTGCCTGGGGACAGGGGGCGTCTAATGAAAAACTGTTTTTT. It yields the protein CAWGQGASNEKLFF.

V usage is TRBV6-5 and J usage is TRBJ2-7; D is unresolved. V gave up 4 bases and J gave up 7 bases, with 8 bases separating them. Germline V gives CDR1 MNHEY, CDR2 SVGAGI. The CDR3 has 11 amino acids. The CDR3 loop is CASSSGREQYF. The CDR3 region has the DNA TGTGCCAGCAGTTCCGGACGGGAGCAGTACTTC.

The J gene is TRBJ2-1, the V gene TRBV5-5, with D possibly being TRBD1 (5 bases). From germline, CDR1 is SGHKS and CDR2 YYEKEE (reference sequence). V gave up 0 bases and J gave up 7 bases, with 14 bases separating them. The CDR3 consists of 15 residues. The CDR3 spells CASSLARQGTNEQFF. In nucleotides, the CDR3 is TGTGCCAGCAGCTTGGCGAGGCAGGGCACGAATGAGCAGTTCTTC.

V usage is TRBV7-3 and J usage is TRBJ2-3; D is perhaps TRBD2 (5 bases). Trimming cost V 1 base and J 0 bases, with 8 bases left between them. The CDR3 is 15 residues long. Germline V gene lookup returns CDR1 SGHTA and CDR2 FQGTGA. The CDR3 is CASSLRGISTDTQYF. The DNA for the CDR3 is TGTGCCAGCAGCTTAAGAGGGATAAGCACAGATACGCAGTATTTT. Using reference TRBV7-3 and TRBJ2-3 for the parts outside the CDR3, the full variable domain is GAGVSQTPSNKVTEKGKYVELRCDPISGHTALYWYRQSLGQGPEFLIYFQGTGAADDSGLPNDRFFAVRPEGSVSTLKIQRTERGDSAVYLCASSLRGISTDTQYFGPGTRLTVL.

The gene calls are TRBV5-4 and TRBJ2-1, with D perhaps given as TRBD1 or TRBD2 (5 bases each). Trimming cost V 4 bases and J 5 bases, with 7 bases left between them. Germline values: CDR1 SGHNT, CDR2 YYREEE (reference sequence). The CDR3 spans 12 residues. The CDR3 bases are TGTGCCAGCAGCGGGGGAGACAATGAGCAGTTCTTC. Protein product: CASSGGDNEQFF.

Notes on this clone: Distinct nucleotide sequences in the sample also encode this CDR3. The gene calls are TRBV4-2 and TRBJ1-2, with 7 bases fitting TRBD1. V was clipped by 0 bases and J by 6 bases; unmatched bases: 7. CDR1 LGHNA and CDR2 YNFKEQ come from the germline V gene. The CDR3 consists of 15 residues. CDR3 nucleotide sequence: TGTGCCAGCAGCCAAGACAGAACAGGGGTGAATGGCTACACCTTC. Its translation: CASSQDRTGVNGYTF.

The V call is TRBV5-1, the J call TRBJ2-3; perhaps TRBD1 as D (7 bases). CDR3 length: 12 amino acids. Germline-derived CDR1 and CDR2 are SGHRS and YFSETQ. V was pared by 6 bases and J by 4 bases, with 9 bases between. The CDR3 is CASTGGSDTQYF. As DNA, the CDR3 is TGCGCCAGCACAGGGGGGTCAGATACGCAGTATTTT.

The chain employs TRBV6-1 and TRBJ1-6, with D perhaps matching TRBD1 (5 bases). V was clipped by 3 bases and J by 5 bases, with 20 bases between them. Germline CDR1 is MNHNS and CDR2 is SASEGT. The CDR3 extends over 18 amino acids. CDR3 sequence reads: CASSDTGTGVMDNSPLHF. Written as DNA, the CDR3 is TGTGCCAGCAGTGATACCGGGACCGGGGTTATGGATAATTCACCCCTCCACTTT.